This T cell receptor (beta chain) was identified during a study of blood T cell repertoires in COVID-19. Study at large: From T cells, B-cell-depleted T cells, or PBMCs came the material, which was cDNA or gDNA.

This CDR3 is 18 amino acids long. The ends lost 0 bases at V and 5 bases at J; junction bases unmatched: 10. Looked up from germline, CDR1 is LGHNA and CDR2 is YSLEER. Repertoires were generated with immunoSEQ multiplex PCR, while TCRdb's copy carries only in-frame clones and drops some. The sample contains about 300,000 clones, around nine tenths of which appear only once. The source of this sequence is a man in his 70s with acute or convalescent COVID-19. The chain recombines TRBV4-3 with TRBJ2-1, with 10 bases lining up with TRBD2. Sequencing input: peripheral blood. The CDR3: CASSQDHQRGGSNNEQFF. The CDR3 region has the DNA TGCGCCAGCAGCCAAGATCACCAGCGGGGGGGCTCGAACAATGAGCAGTTCTTC.